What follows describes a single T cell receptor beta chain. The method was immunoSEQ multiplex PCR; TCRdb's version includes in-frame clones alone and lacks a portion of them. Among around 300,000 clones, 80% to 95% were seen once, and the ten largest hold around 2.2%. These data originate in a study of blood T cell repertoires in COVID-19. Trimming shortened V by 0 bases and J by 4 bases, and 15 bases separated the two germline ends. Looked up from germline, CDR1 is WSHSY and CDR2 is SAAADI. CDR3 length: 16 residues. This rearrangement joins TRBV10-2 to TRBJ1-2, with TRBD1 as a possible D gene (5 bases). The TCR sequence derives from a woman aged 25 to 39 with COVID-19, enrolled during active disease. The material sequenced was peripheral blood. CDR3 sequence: CASSESTAGWSYGYTF. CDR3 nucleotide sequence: TGCGCCAGCAGTGAGTCGACCGCAGGGTGGAGCTATGGCTACACCTTC.